Given below is one T cell receptor beta chain in context. The data are from a study of shared clonotypes between healthy human individuals. The table came from immunoSEQ multiplex PCR; TCRdb's copy has only in-frame clones and leaves some out. The sample has 2,100,000 or so clones; around 95% are singletons. CD4+ cells underwent separation, giving CD45RA+ naive and CD45RA-negative memory subsets. CDR3 size: 15 residues. V dropped 1 base and J dropped 7; count of bases not matched to a gene: 10. Germline assignment: CDR1 GTSNPN and CDR2 SVGIG (reference sequence). V gene TRBV30 combines with J gene TRBJ2-1; TRBD2 aligns across 7 bases. The TCR was taken from a man between 18 and 35 years old in good health. Sequences were obtained from naive CD4+ T cells sorted from blood. The sample's subset: CD45RA+ positively selected. CDR3 nucleotide sequence: TGTGCCTGGAGTGAGTATAAAGCGGGGAGAAATGAGCAGTTCTTC. Its protein is CAWSEYKAGRNEQFF. The full variable domain, with the rest looked up from reference TRBV30 and TRBJ2-1, is SQTIHQWPATLVQPVGSPLSLECTVEGTSNPNLYWYRQAAGRGLQLLFYSVGIGQISSEVPQNLSASRPQDRQFILSSKKLLLSDSGFYLCAWSEYKAGRNEQFFGPGTRLTVL.